The 10 T cell receptor beta chains below were found in one sample sequenced in a study of blood T cells in healthy people across ages. The use of a sample-barcoded 5' primer and a J-beta primer mix characterized a second PCR of roughly 6 to 11 cycles. TCRdb reprocessed the 5' RACE reads with MiXCR, giving one entry per CDR3 protein. The sample lists 1 million or so distinct CDR3 sequences, about 23% seen once, with less than 0.75% in the top ten. The same data also contributed to another study, on T cells of mothers and their children.

The sequenced sample was blood. Every receptor here comes from a girl aged 2 to 10 in good health.

The sample holds many counts of this clonotype. This chain links TRBV28 with TRBJ2-1; D is unclear. Germline CDR1 reads MDHEN; CDR2 reads SYDVKM. The CDR3 runs to 13 residues. Trimming removed 3 bases at V and 4 bases at J, with 7 bases between. The CDR3 here is CASSLRVYNEQFF. The DNA of the CDR3 is TGTGCCAGCAGTTTGCGTGTGTACAATGAGCAGTTCTTC.

This clonotype was seen just once. This rearrangement joins TRBV4-1 to TRBJ2-5, with 7 positions matching TRBD1. Germline V gene sequence: CDR1 MGHRA, CDR2 YSYEKL. The CDR3 loop spans 14 amino acids. J was trimmed by 7 bases and V by 0 bases; bases with no gene match: 5. Here the CDR3 reads CASSQDTGARTQYF. The CDR3, as DNA: TGCGCCAGCAGCCAAGATACAGGGGCTAGGACCCAGTACTTC.

The CDR3, as DNA: TGTGCCAGCAGCTTGGCCGGGGTTGTATCCTACAATGAGCAGTTCTTC. It codes for CASSLAGVVSYNEQFF. The chain joins TRBV5-5 to TRBJ2-1; the D gene is possibly TRBD2 (5 bases). Germline V gene sequence: CDR1 SGHKS, CDR2 YYEKEE (reference sequence). Trimming cost V 0 bases and J 1 base, with 11 bases left between them. The CDR3 contains 16 residues.

Of note for this clonotype: The conserved phenylalanine or tryptophan is not found at the CDR3 terminus, so this likely reflects a read error. The chain couples TRBV20-1 to TRBJ2-5, with TRBD2 matching 12 bases. There are 15 residues in the CDR3. V was pared by 1 base and J by 11 bases, with 11 bases of the junction left unmatched. Per germline, CDR1 DFQATT and CDR2 SNEGSKA (reference sequence). CDR3 region: CSARAPSGRALEQYV. As DNA, the CDR3 is TGCAGTGCTAGAGCCCCTAGCGGGAGGGCCTTGGAGCAGTACGTC.

V gene TRBV9 combines with J gene TRBJ2-5; TRBD2 matches at 13 bases. Germline V gene lookup returns CDR1 SGDLS and CDR2 YYNGEE. CDR3 length: 15 residues. Germline trimming cut 4 bases from V and 2 bases from J; bases unmatched to any gene: 2. CDR3 region: CASSTGLAGQETQYF. For the CDR3, the DNA is TGTGCCAGCAGCACGGGACTAGCGGGACAAGAGACCCAGTACTTC.

This clonotype has a handful of counts. V is TRBV20-1 and J is TRBJ1-2; 7 bases are a match to TRBD1. J gave up 4 bases and V 2 bases, and 4 bases lay outside the gene matches. This CDR3 spans 13 amino acids. Germline V gene data show CDR1 as DFQATT and CDR2 as SNEGSKA (reference sequence). The CDR3 coding sequence is TGCAGTGCTAGAACACGACAGGGCTATGGCTACACCTTC. This codes for CSARTRQGYGYTF.

In its sample, this clonotype was seen a few times. The chain is built from TRBV6-5 and TRBJ2-5, with unresolved D. TRBJ2-1 matches the DNA end more closely, so the J call is doubtful. Germline CDR1 and CDR2: MNHEY and SVGAGI. The CDR3 length is 13 residues. CDR3 DNA: TGTGCCAGCAGTTACCCCGACTACAATGAGCAGTTCTTC. Amino acid sequence: CASSYPDYNEQFF.

The chain combines TRBV4-1 with TRBJ2-4, with 10 bases matching TRBD2. With V trimmed by 0 bases and J by 1 base, 3 bases remained unmatched. Per germline, CDR1 MGHRA and CDR2 YSYEKL. The CDR3 length is 17 residues. In nucleotides, the CDR3 is TGCGCCAGCAGCCAAGAGCTAGCGGGAGACGCCAAAAACATTCAGTACTTC. Translating gives CASSQELAGDAKNIQYF.

This clonotype has only a few counts. The chain links TRBV5-1 to TRBJ2-3, with a tentative D call TRBD2 (5 bases). The V and J ends lost 3 bases and 4 bases respectively, with 12 bases between them. CDR3 length: 14 amino acids. The germline CDR1 and CDR2 sequences are SGHRS and YFSETQ. CDR3 in DNA: TGCGCCAGCAGCTCGAGGGATTCCGCAGATACGCAGTATTTT. It codes for CASSSRDSADTQYF. The variable domain in full, completed from reference TRBV5-1 and TRBJ2-3, reads KAGVTQTPRYLIKTRGQQVTLSCSPISGHRSVSWYQQTPGQGLQFLFEYFSETQRNKGNFPGRFSGRQFSNSRSEMNVSTLELGDSALYLCASSSRDSADTQYFGPGTRLTVL.

The chain combines TRBV6-6 with TRBJ1-2; D may be TRBD1 (6 bases). Germline-derived CDR1 and CDR2 are MNHNY and SVGAGI (reference sequence). This CDR3 is 15 amino acids long. V was clipped by 3 bases and J by 2 bases, with 13 bases between them. The DNA of the CDR3 is TGTGCCAGCAGTTATGGTCGACAGGAGAACTATGGCTACACCTTC. Translating it yields CASSYGRQENYGYTF.